Given below is one T cell receptor beta chain in context. This record belongs to a study of Ad26.COV2.S vaccination and SARS-CoV-2 variants. Treatment given: 15 to 20 received Ad26.COV2.S at low or high dose, single or two shots; a few received placebo; per-sample allocation not given. Sample collection was performed on day 63 after the first vaccine or placebo injection. This CDR3 comprises 12 residues. From germline, CDR1 is SGHRS and CDR2 YFSETQ. Trimming pared 6 bases from V and 2 bases from J, leaving 8 bases between. Produced via immunoSEQ multiplex PCR; TCRdb's table is partial and in-frame only. The repertoire consists of 300,000 to 400,000 clones, with around four fifths occurring once and the leading ten covering under 2.5%.

The sequences come from peripheral blood, collected in a trial of Ad26.COV2.S vaccine versus placebo. The chain couples TRBV5-1 to TRBJ2-5; D not certain. This sequence originates from a person aged 18-60 years who received the Ad26.COV2.S COVID-19 vaccine or a placebo. CDR3 coding DNA: TGCGCCAGCAATATAGATCAAGAGACCCAGTACTTC. Protein sequence: CASNIDQETQYF. The full variable domain, its missing parts supplied by reference TRBV5-1 and TRBJ2-5, is KAGVTQTPRYLIKTRGQQVTLSCSPISGHRSVSWYQQTPGQGLQFLFEYFSETQRNKGNFPGRFSGRQFSNSRSEMNVSTLELGDSALYLCASNIDQETQYFGPGTRLLVL.